A selection of T cell receptor beta chains follows, all from one sample in a study of PD-1 blockade in classical Hodgkin lymphoma. The protocol was immunoSEQ multiplex PCR, while the TCRdb copy is restricted to in-frame clones and leaves out a portion. This table has some 52,000 clones, about 89% appearing once. Sequenced material: peripheral blood mononuclear cells (PBMCs), taken before the fourth cycle of nivolumab. Every receptor here comes from a human donor with classical Hodgkin lymphoma. CDR3s include the opening cysteine and the closing phenylalanine or tryptophan. The D gene is left open where the match is weak. The listing skips clone size in some rows; elsewhere it reads once, few, many or a size class.

NA,TRBV28,TRBJ1-1,NA,CASSSRGFNTEAFF,TGTGCCAGCAGTTCCCGGGGGTTCAACACTGAAGCTTTCTTT
NA,TRBV7-2,TRBJ2-2,TRBD1,CASSRDRTDTGELFF,TGTGCCAGCAGCCGGGACAGGACTGACACCGGGGAGCTGTTTTTT
NA,TRBV9,TRBJ1-1,NA,CFTSGSPLNTEAFF,TGTTTTACTTCAGGGAGTCCCCTGAACACTGAAGCTTTCTTT
few,TRBV27,TRBJ1-5,NA,CASFSRGYGEPQHF,TGTGCCAGCTTCTCCCGGGGGTATGGGGAGCCCCAGCATTTT
NA,TRBV19,TRBJ1-4,NA,CASRGQAQTNEKLFF,TGTGCCAGTAGAGGCCAAGCCCAAACTAATGAAAAACTGTTTTTT
NA,TRBV28,TRBJ2-1,TRBD2,CASSLWGLAGGSSYNEQFF,TGTGCCAGCAGTTTATGGGGACTAGCGGGGGGGAGCTCCTACAATGAGCAGTTCTTC
NA,TRBV7-2,TRBJ2-5,NA,CASSFLMGGPNPYQETQYF,TGTGCCAGCAGCTTCCTGATGGGGGGGCCCAATCCTTACCAAGAGACCCAGTACTTC
NA,TRBV27,TRBJ2-7,NA,CASSLGATYEQYF,TGTGCCAGCAGTTTAGGGGCTACCTACGAGCAGTACTTC
NA,TRBV5-1,TRBJ2-3,TRBD1,CASSYRGPGTDTQYF,TGCGCCAGCAGTTACAGGGGGCCCGGCACAGATACGCAGTATTTT
NA,TRBV5-6,TRBJ2-7,NA,CASSLVAGGPREQYF,TGTGCCAGCAGCTTGGTGGCAGGGGGGCCCCGGGAGCAGTACTTC
NA,TRBV27,TRBJ2-2,TRBD1,CASSGTGDTGELFF,TGTGCCAGCTCCGGGACAGGGGACACCGGGGAGCTGTTTTTT
NA,TRBV7-2,TRBJ2-3,NA,CASSRLSTDTQYF,TGTGCCAGCAGCCGACTAAGCACAGATACGCAGTATTTT
NA,TRBV7-9,TRBJ1-1,NA,CASILLDRKNTEAFF,TGTGCCAGCATCCTACTCGACAGGAAGAACACTGAAGCTTTCTTT
NA,TRBV19,TRBJ2-1,TRBD2,CASSMLAGGDEQFF,TGTGCCAGTAGTATGCTAGCGGGAGGCGATGAGCAGTTCTTC
NA,TRBV19,TRBJ1-5,TRBD1,CASSARDRGSNQPQHF,TGTGCCAGTAGTGCCCGGGACAGGGGTAGCAATCAGCCCCAGCATTTT
NA,TRBV9,TRBJ2-7,TRBD2,CASSHWDYGYEQYF,TGTGCCAGCAGCCACTGGGACTACGGCTACGAGCAGTACTTC
NA,TRBV6-1,TRBJ1-1,NA,CAHNAGGTEAFF,TGTGCCCACAATGCTGGAGGCACTGAAGCTTTCTTT
NA,TRBV5-1,TRBJ2-7,TRBD1,CASGTGGQGREQYF,TGCGCCAGCGGCACGGGGGGACAGGGTCGCGAGCAGTACTTC
NA,TRBV7-9,TRBJ2-1,NA,CASSLAGSYNEQFF,TGTGCCAGCAGCTTAGCGGGATCCTACAATGAGCAGTTCTTC
NA,TRBV28,TRBJ1-1,TRBD1,CASRGDRGDPEAFF,TGTGCCAGCAGGGGGGACAGGGGCGATCCTGAAGCTTTCTTT
few,TRBV20-1,TRBJ1-2,NA,CSARARFGYTF,TGCAGTGCTAGAGCCCGTTTTGGCTACACCTTC
NA,TRBV5-6,TRBJ1-6,TRBD1,CASSPGQQINSPLHF,TGTGCCAGCAGCCCGGGACAGCAAATTAATTCACCCCTCCACTTT
few,TRBV2,TRBJ2-2,NA,CASCEREPKDTGELFF,TGTGCCAGCTGCGAAAGGGAGCCAAAGGACACCGGGGAGCTGTTTTTT
NA,TRBV11-2,TRBJ1-3,NA,CASSSQESSGNTIYF,TGTGCCAGCAGCTCACAGGAGAGCTCTGGAAACACCATATATTTT
NA,TRBV9,TRBJ2-7,NA,CASSGGSYEQYF,TGTGCCAGCAGCGGGGGCTCCTACGAGCAGTACTTC
NA,TRBV10-1,TRBJ2-3,TRBD2,CASSQLAGGTDTQYF,TGCGCCAGCAGCCAACTAGCGGGAGGGACAGATACGCAGTATTTT
NA,TRBV6-4,TRBJ2-1,NA,CASSAGVPGSYNEQFF,TGTGCCAGCAGTGCCGGGGTCCCGGGGAGCTACAATGAGCAGTTCTTC
NA,TRBV28,TRBJ1-2,TRBD1,CASSPPGQPLYGYTF,TGTGCCAGCAGCCCTCCGGGACAGCCACTCTATGGCTACACCTTC
NA,TRBV9,TRBJ1-1,TRBD1,CASSVVPGGSEAFF,TGTGCCAGCAGCGTAGTGCCAGGGGGCTCTGAAGCTTTCTTT